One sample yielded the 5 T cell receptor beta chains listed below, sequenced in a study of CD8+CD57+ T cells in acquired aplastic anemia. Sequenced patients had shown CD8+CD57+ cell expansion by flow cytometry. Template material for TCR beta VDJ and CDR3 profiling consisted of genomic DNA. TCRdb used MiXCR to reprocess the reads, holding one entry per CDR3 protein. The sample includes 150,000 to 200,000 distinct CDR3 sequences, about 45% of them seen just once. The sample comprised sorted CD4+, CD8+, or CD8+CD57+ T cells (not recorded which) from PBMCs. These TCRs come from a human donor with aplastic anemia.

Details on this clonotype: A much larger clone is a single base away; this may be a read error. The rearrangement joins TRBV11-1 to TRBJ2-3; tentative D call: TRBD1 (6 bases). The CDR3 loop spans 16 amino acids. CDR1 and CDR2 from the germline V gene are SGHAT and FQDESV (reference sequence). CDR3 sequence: CASSLGRGSSTGTQYF. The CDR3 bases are TGTGCCAGCAGCTTAGGCAGGGGCTCTAGCACAGGTACGCAGTATTTT. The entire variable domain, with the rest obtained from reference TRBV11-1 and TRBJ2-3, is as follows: EAEVAQSPRYKITEKSQAVAFWCDPISGHATLYWYRQILGQGPELLVQFQDESVVDDSQLPKDRFSAERLKGVDSTLKIQPAELGDSAMYLCASSLGRGSSTGTQYFGPGTRLTVL.

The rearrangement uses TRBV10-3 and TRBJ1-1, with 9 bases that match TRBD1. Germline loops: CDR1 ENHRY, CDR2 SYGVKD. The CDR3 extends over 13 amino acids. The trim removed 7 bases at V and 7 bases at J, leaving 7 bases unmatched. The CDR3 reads CAINTGGAGEAFF. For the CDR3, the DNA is TGTGCCATCAACACAGGGGGCGCGGGTGAAGCTTTCTTT.

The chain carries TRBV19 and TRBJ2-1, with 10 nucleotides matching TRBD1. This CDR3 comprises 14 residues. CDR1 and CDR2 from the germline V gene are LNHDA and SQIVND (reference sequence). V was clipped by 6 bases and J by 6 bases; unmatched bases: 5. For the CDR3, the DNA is TGTGCCAGTAGCCCGGGACAGGGGAGCAATGAGCAGTTCTTC. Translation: CASSPGQGSNEQFF.

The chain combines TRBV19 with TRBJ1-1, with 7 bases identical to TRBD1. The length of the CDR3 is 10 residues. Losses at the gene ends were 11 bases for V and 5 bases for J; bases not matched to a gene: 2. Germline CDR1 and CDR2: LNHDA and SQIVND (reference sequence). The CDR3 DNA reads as TGTGCCGCAGGGGGGACTGAAGCTTTCTTT. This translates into CAAGGTEAFF.

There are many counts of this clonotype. CDR3 residues: CASSQDWTPLTDTQYF. In DNA, the CDR3 is TGCGCCAGCAGCCAAGATTGGACACCCCTCACAGATACGCAGTATTTT. The chain recombines TRBV4-3 with TRBJ2-3; tentative D call: TRBD1 (5 bases). Germline CDR1 and CDR2: LGHNA and YSLEER. CDR3 length: 16 residues. The V gene lost 0 bases and the J gene lost 2 bases, with 12 bases spanning the gap.